This TCR beta chain was retrieved from a study of shared clonotypes between healthy human individuals. Generated by immunoSEQ multiplex PCR, the TCRdb table keeps only in-frame clones and is missing some. In the table there are roughly 510,000 clones, almost 80% of which are singletons. V lost 2 bases to trimming and J lost 4 bases; unmatched junction nucleotides: 9. Germline CDR1 is SGDLS and CDR2 is YYNGEE. There are 15 residues in the CDR3. There were no recent acute infections or vaccinations among the donors, who were healthy HIV-negative adults. Donors comprised only Caucasian adults living in Nashville, Tennessee. Genomic DNA for unsorted samples, which was extracted with the QIAamp DNA Blood Mini kit, came from roughly 100 million PBMCs.

The TCR was taken from a middle-aged woman in good health. Some clones in this sample may be carry-over from other donors' samples. Sequencing used PBMCs. J is TRBJ2-7 and V is TRBV9, with 7 bases that match TRBD2. CDR3 loop: CASSVGQGGQYEQYF. The CDR3 coding sequence is TGTGCCAGCAGCGTGGGGCAGGGAGGGCAATACGAGCAGTACTTC. The full variable domain, with the rest looked up from reference TRBV9 and TRBJ2-7, is DSGVTQTPKHLITATGQRVTLRCSPRSGDLSVYWYQQSLDQGLQFLIQYYNGEERAKGNILERFSAQQFPDLHSELNLSSLELGDSALYFCASSVGQGGQYEQYFGPGTRLTVT.